Presented here are 10 T cell receptor beta chains from one specimen sequenced in a study of blood T cell repertoires in COVID-19. Repertoires were generated with immunoSEQ multiplex PCR, while TCRdb's copy carries only in-frame clones and drops some. The table lists roughly 36,000 clones, 75% to 90% of them singletons. The sequenced sample was peripheral blood. The receptors were sampled from a man aged 60 to 75 with acute or convalescent COVID-19.

This clone was detected once. The rearrangement uses TRBV30 and TRBJ1-4; perhaps TRBD1 as D (5 bases). This CDR3 contains 12 residues. Germline CDR1 and CDR2: GTSNPN and SVGIG (reference sequence). The germline V and J ends were trimmed by 1 base and 7 bases, with 7 bases remaining between them. CDR3 DNA sequence: TGTGCCTGGAGTGCCCAGGGTGAAAAACTGTTTTTT. Its protein is CAWSAQGEKLFF.

This rearrangement joins TRBV6-5 to TRBJ2-7; D may be TRBD2 (6 bases). Per the germline V gene, CDR1 is MNHEY and CDR2 is SVGAGI. V lost 4 bases, J lost 7 bases, and 11 bases lay in between. The CDR3 consists of 12 residues. The CDR3 DNA reads as TGTGCCAGCAGTTGGGCCCGGGGGGAGCAGTACTTC. Amino acid sequence: CASSWARGEQYF.

The chain has TRBV7-9 and TRBJ2-5; 15 nucleotides match TRBD2. After removal of 5 bases from V and 4 bases from J, the junction contained 5 bases not matched to a gene. Germline values: CDR1 SEHNR, CDR2 FQNEAQ (reference sequence). The CDR3 covers 16 residues. The CDR3 coding sequence is TGTGCCAGCAGCACGGGACTAGCGGGAGGTTCAGAGACCCAGTACTTC. It codes for CASSTGLAGGSETQYF.

The V call is TRBV10-2, the J call TRBJ2-3; 10 nucleotides match TRBD2. V was pared by 6 bases and J by 4 bases, with 13 bases of the junction left unmatched. There are 17 residues in the CDR3. Germline V CDR1 and CDR2: WSHSY, SAAADI. CDR3 in amino acids: CASRGRHSGGGSDTQYF. DNA of the CDR3: TGCGCCAGCAGGGGTAGGCACAGCGGGGGGGGATCAGATACGCAGTATTTT.

The V and J genes are TRBV3-1 (or the pseudogene TRBV3-2) and TRBJ1-1; D perhaps matches TRBD1 (5 bases). Germline CDR1 reads LGHDT; CDR2 reads YNNKEL (reference sequence). The ends were cut back, 3 bases at V and 5 bases at J, with 13 bases in the middle. The CDR3 is 14 amino acids. The CDR3 DNA reads TGTGCCAGCAGCCATTTGGGGGGAAAAACTGAAGCTTTCTTT. The encoded protein is CASSHLGGKTEAFF.

The V and J genes are TRBV18 and TRBJ2-5, with TRBD2 matching 7 bases. Germline assignment: CDR1 KGHSH and CDR2 LQKENI. The CDR3 is made up of 14 amino acids. After removal of 6 bases from V and 1 base from J, the junction contained 5 bases not matched to a gene. The CDR3 region is CASSTGLGQETQYF. CDR3 DNA sequence: TGTGCCAGCTCTACCGGACTAGGCCAAGAGACCCAGTACTTC.

This chain links TRBV6-5 with TRBJ1-1; D is unclear. This CDR3 spans 11 amino acids. Germline lookup yields CDR1 MNHEY and CDR2 SVGAGI. Trimming pared 7 bases from V and 9 bases from J, leaving 12 bases between. The CDR3 nucleotides read TGTGCCAGCACCTTCAGGCACCAAGCTTTCTTT. It encodes CASTFRHQAFF.

This clone was observed a handful of times. This rearrangement joins TRBV2 to TRBJ2-2; 7 nucleotides align to TRBD2. The CDR3 length is 16 residues. Germline CDR1 and CDR2: SNHLY and FYNNEI. Unmatched junction bases numbered 4, after V lost 1 base and J lost 2 bases. CDR3 in amino acids: CASSEGGRANTGELFF. The CDR3 region has the DNA TGTGCCAGCAGTGAAGGCGGGAGAGCCAACACCGGGGAGCTGTTTTTT.

The CDR3 spells CASSSQGQPQHF. The CDR3 nucleotides are TGTGCCAGCTCATCCCAGGGACAGCCCCAGCATTTT. The J gene is TRBJ1-5, the V gene TRBV18, with D possibly TRBD1 on 5 matching bases. Germline CDR1 reads KGHSH; CDR2 reads LQKENI. The CDR3 consists of 12 residues. V lost 5 bases and J 7 bases, leaving 9 bases between the germline ends.

A single count supports this clone. The V gene is TRBV24-1, the J gene TRBJ2-2; unclear D gene. Trimming left V 5 bases short and J 6 bases short, with 9 bases between. The V gene's germline CDR1 is KGHDR and CDR2 SFDVKD. This CDR3 region has 13 residues. The CDR3 DNA sequence: TGTGCCACCAGTGTAAGTGGAGCCGGGGAGCTGTTTTTT. Translation gives CATSVSGAGELFF.